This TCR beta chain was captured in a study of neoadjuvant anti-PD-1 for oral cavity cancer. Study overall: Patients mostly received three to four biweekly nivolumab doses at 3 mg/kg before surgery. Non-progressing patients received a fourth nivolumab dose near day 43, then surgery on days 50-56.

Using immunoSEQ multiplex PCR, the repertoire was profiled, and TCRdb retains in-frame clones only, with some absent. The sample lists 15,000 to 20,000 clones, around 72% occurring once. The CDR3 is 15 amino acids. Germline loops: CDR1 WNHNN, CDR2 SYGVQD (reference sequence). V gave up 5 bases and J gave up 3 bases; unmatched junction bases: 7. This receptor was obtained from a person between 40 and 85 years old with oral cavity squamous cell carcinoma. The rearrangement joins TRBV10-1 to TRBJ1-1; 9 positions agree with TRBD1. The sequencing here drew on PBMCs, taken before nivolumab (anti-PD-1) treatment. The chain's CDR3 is CASSPGQGSYTEAFF. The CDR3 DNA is TGCGCCAGCAGTCCGGGACAGGGCTCGTACACTGAAGCTTTCTTT.